The 27 T cell receptor beta chains listed next were all sequenced from one sample in a study of cytotoxic CD8 clonotypes in ibrutinib-treated CLL (dated by TCRdb to about 2021). This sample's time point label indicates: roughly 2 years on ibrutinib. Library preparation was by the immunoSEQ multiplex PCR assay. TCRdb retrieved this table from immuneACCESS and kept in-frame rearrangements only. Not all clones are present; in checked studies, unresolved V genes account for under half, and no reason is known for the remainder. The sample table lists some 120,000 clones, approximately 56% of them with a count of one. The ten largest clonotypes hold about 39% of the sample. This sample comprised PBMCs, obtained after 24 months of ibrutinib treatment. Source of these receptors: a human donor with chronic lymphocytic leukemia.

Only a few counts were recorded for this clone. The chain is built from TRBV30 and TRBJ1-2, with a weak D call TRBD1 (6 bases). CDR1 and CDR2 from the germline V gene are GTSNPN and SVGIG (reference sequence). V shed 0 bases and J shed 3 bases, with 8 bases lying between them. CDR3 length: 13 residues. CDR3 residues: CAWSVRTDYGYTF. The CDR3 DNA sequence: TGTGCCTGGAGTGTACGGACAGACTATGGCTACACCTTC. Using reference TRBV30 and TRBJ1-2 for the parts outside the CDR3, the full variable domain is SQTIHQWPATLVQPVGSPLSLECTVEGTSNPNLYWYRQAAGRGLQLLFYSVGIGQISSEVPQNLSASRPQDRQFILSSKKLLLSDSGFYLCAWSVRTDYGYTFGSGTRLTVV.

The rearrangement links TRBV7-3 to TRBJ2-2; D is unresolved. There are 15 residues in the CDR3. The germline V gene has CDR1 SGHTA and CDR2 FQGTGA. V was trimmed by 0 bases and J by 0 bases, leaving 5 bases between them. In nucleotides, the CDR3 is TGTGCCAGCAGCTTAACGGAACCGAACACCGGGGAGCTGTTTTTT. It codes for CASSLTEPNTGELFF.

This clone has a handful of counts. The gene calls are TRBV5-1 and TRBJ2-3, with D possibly being TRBD1 (7 bases). Germline V gene lookup returns CDR1 SGHRS and CDR2 YFSETQ. V was shortened by 0 bases and J by 5 bases, with 13 bases between the two germline ends. The CDR3 extends over 15 amino acids. The CDR3 DNA is TGCGCCAGCAGCTTGGGGACCCAGGGGGGAGATACGCAGTATTTT. This sequence encodes CASSLGTQGGDTQYF.

The chain has TRBV7-3 and TRBJ2-7; 10 bases agree with TRBD2. The CDR3 consists of 15 residues. Looked up from germline, CDR1 is SGHTA and CDR2 is FQGTGA. The V and J ends lost 5 bases and 4 bases, in that order; junction bases with no gene match: 8. The CDR3 DNA reads as TGTGCCAGCAGCACGGCTAGCGGGGGACAGTACGAGCAGTACTTC. As protein: CASSTASGGQYEQYF.

CDR3: CASSLVTTGDTQYF. The CDR3 DNA sequence: TGCGCCAGCAGCTTGGTGACGACAGGGGATACGCAGTATTTT. The chain combines TRBV5-1 with TRBJ2-3; 7 bases are a match to TRBD1. V dropped 0 bases and J dropped 6; count of bases not matched to a gene: 4. Per germline, CDR1 SGHRS and CDR2 YFSETQ. The CDR3 extends over 14 amino acids.

This clone was detected many times. The chain couples TRBV14 to TRBJ2-7; D is uncertain. The CDR3 runs 12 residues. V was shortened by 5 bases and J by 2 bases, with 7 bases between the two germline ends. Germline CDR1 and CDR2: SGHDN and FVKESK. The CDR3 DNA sequence: TGTGCCAGCAGCGAAGCAGCCTACGAGCAGTACTTC. Its translation is CASSEAAYEQYF.

CDR3 sequence: CASSLTGVYGYTF. The CDR3 DNA reads TGCGCCAGCAGCCTAACAGGGGTATATGGCTACACCTTC. The chain uses TRBV5-1 and TRBJ1-2; 7 bases are shared with TRBD1. The CDR3 consists of 13 residues. V lost 4 bases, J lost 5 bases, and 5 bases stayed unmatched. CDR1 is SGHRS and CDR2 is YFSETQ in the germline V gene.

The V call is TRBV7-9, the J call TRBJ2-1; D might be TRBD1 (6 bases). Deletions cut 5 bases from V and 10 bases from J, with 18 bases between. Germline loops: CDR1 SEHNR, CDR2 FQNEAQ (reference sequence). This CDR3 is 14 amino acids long. As DNA, the CDR3 is TGTGCCAGCAGCACAGGTAACGGGACAAACGAGCAGTTCTTC. It encodes CASSTGNGTNEQFF.

The chain carries TRBV27 and TRBJ1-6; TRBD1 matches at 7 bases. V dropped 3 bases and J dropped 5; count of bases not matched to a gene: 7. This CDR3 is 16 amino acids long. Germline CDR1 MNHEY, CDR2 SMNVEV (reference sequence). CDR3 bases: TGTGCCAGCAGTTTGAGACAGGGTGGGAATAATTCACCCCTCCACTTT. It specifies CASSLRQGGNNSPLHF.

The V call is TRBV5-1, the J call TRBJ2-1; TRBD2 might be the D (6 bases). With 2 bases removed from V and 9 bases from J, the gap between germline ends came to 21 bases. The CDR3 length is 16 residues. From germline, CDR1 is SGHRS and CDR2 YFSETQ. CDR3 in amino acids: CASSFPVGGVSLEQFF. CDR3 coding DNA: TGCGCCAGCAGCTTCCCGGTTGGCGGGGTATCTCTTGAGCAGTTCTTC.

The chain uses TRBV2 and TRBJ2-2, with D perhaps matching TRBD1 (5 bases). The CDR3 is 13 amino acids. Trimming left V 6 bases short and J 6 bases short, with 11 bases between. Germline V gene sequence: CDR1 SNHLY, CDR2 FYNNEI. The CDR3 sequence is CASRLQDSGELFF. Written as DNA, the CDR3 is TGTGCCAGCAGGTTACAGGATTCCGGGGAGCTGTTTTTT.

This chain links TRBV6-5 with TRBJ1-6, with D uncertain. Germline CDR1 is MNHEY and CDR2 is SVGAGI. The CDR3 length is 14 residues. V lost 5 bases to trimming and J lost 4 bases, with 9 bases between them. CDR3 coding DNA: TGTGCCAGCAGTGCAGGCCCTTATAATTCACCCCTCCACTTT. This codes for CASSAGPYNSPLHF.

This clone has only one observation. V and J are TRBV5-4 and TRBJ2-1; TRBD2 agrees at 9 bases. CDR3 length equals 16 residues. From germline, CDR1 is SGHNT and CDR2 YYREEE (reference sequence). J was trimmed by 7 bases and V by 0 bases; bases with no gene match: 8. The CDR3 reads CASSLDPAGGLNEQFF. CDR3 DNA: TGTGCCAGCAGCTTGGATCCAGCGGGGGGTCTTAATGAGCAGTTCTTC.

This clone was seen a few times. The rearrangement joins TRBV7-2 to TRBJ2-2; 12 bases agree with TRBD2. Germline lookup yields CDR1 SGHTA and CDR2 FQGNSA. The CDR3 has 15 residues. Germline trimming cut 3 bases from V and 5 bases from J; bases unmatched to any gene: 1. The chain's CDR3 is CASSLTSGGTGELFF. CDR3 sequence (DNA): TGTGCCAGCAGCTTGACTAGCGGGGGAACCGGGGAGCTGTTTTTT.

This chain connects TRBV27 to TRBJ1-2; D is perhaps TRBD1 (5 bases). The length of the CDR3 is 14 residues. Trimming left V 1 base short and J 7 bases short, with 13 bases between. Germline CDR1 and CDR2: MNHEY and SMNVEV (reference sequence). CDR3 protein: CASSLWQGAPGYTF. In nucleotides, the CDR3 is TGTGCCAGCAGTTTATGGCAGGGTGCCCCTGGCTACACCTTC.

The chain combines TRBV7-3 with TRBJ1-1, with D maybe TRBD1 (5 bases). This CDR3 contains 13 residues. CDR1 and CDR2 (germline): SGHTA, FQGTGA. Trimming took off 2 bases at V and 4 bases at J, with 8 bases between the two ends. This chain's CDR3 is CASSLDRTTEAFF. CDR3 sequence (DNA): TGTGCCAGCAGCTTAGACAGAACCACTGAAGCTTTCTTT.

This chain uses TRBV6-1 with TRBJ2-1; no firm D call. Trimming left V 6 bases short and J 7 bases short, with 13 bases between. This CDR3 is built from 13 residues. Germline lookup yields CDR1 MNHNS and CDR2 SASEGT. The CDR3 region has the DNA TGTGCCAGCAGGCCTACCATCTTGAATGAGCAGTTCTTC. Its translation is CASRPTILNEQFF.

The chain employs TRBV7-9 and TRBJ2-3; maybe TRBD1 (5 bases). V was cut by 6 bases and J by 0 bases, with 10 bases left in between. Germline CDR1 reads SEHNR; CDR2 reads FQNEAQ (reference sequence). This CDR3 spans 14 amino acids. CDR3 coding DNA: TGTGCCAGCAGTCCGGACAAAAGCACAGATACGCAGTATTTT. Amino acids: CASSPDKSTDTQYF.

This clone came up once. The gene calls are TRBV2 and TRBJ2-7, with D perhaps TRBD1 (5 bases). The germline V gene encodes CDR1 SNHLY and CDR2 FYNNEI. Trimming cost V 6 bases and J 3 bases, with 12 bases left between them. This CDR3 comprises 13 residues. The CDR3 DNA is TGTGCCAGCAGGGGGCAGGTTGACTACGAGCAGTACTTC. Translating gives CASRGQVDYEQYF.

The CDR3 DNA follows: TGTGCCAGCATCCCCGGACAGGGATTAGCTTTCTTT. Protein: CASIPGQGLAFF. The rearrangement links TRBV6-5 to TRBJ1-1, with TRBD1 matching 8 bases. CDR3 length: 12 amino acids. Per germline, CDR1 MNHEY and CDR2 SVGAGI. The ends lost 7 bases at V and 10 bases at J; junction bases unmatched: 8.

This clone appeared a few times. The chain couples TRBV5-1 to TRBJ2-7; either TRBD1 or TRBD2 may fit D (6 bases each). The germline V gene has CDR1 SGHRS and CDR2 YFSETQ. The V end lost 4 bases, the J end lost 0 bases, and 17 bases lay between the germline ends. The CDR3 extends over 16 amino acids. CDR3 loop: CASSAPNGGDSYEQYF. The DNA of the CDR3 is TGCGCCAGCAGCGCCCCCAACGGGGGCGACTCCTACGAGCAGTACTTC.

The chain links TRBV7-2 to TRBJ2-3; 9 nucleotides match TRBD1. Germline trimming cut 10 bases from V and 4 bases from J; bases unmatched to any gene: 9. The germline gives CDR1 SGHTA, CDR2 FQGNSA. The CDR3 is made up of 14 amino acids. The CDR3 bases are TGTGCCACCAAACAGGGGGCAGGGTCAGATACGCAGTATTTT. This gives the protein CATKQGAGSDTQYF.

The genes are TRBV6-5 and TRBJ2-7, with 7 bases identical to TRBD1. CDR1 and CDR2 (germline): MNHEY, SVGAGI. Losses at the gene ends were 5 bases for V and 7 bases for J; bases not matched to a gene: 5. The CDR3 contains 12 residues. Written as DNA, the CDR3 is TGTGCCAGCAGTCTTGCAGGGGGTGAGCAGTACTTC. This sequence encodes CASSLAGGEQYF.

The chain recombines TRBV30 with TRBJ1-3, with D perhaps TRBD1 (5 bases). The CDR3 sequence is 16 residues long. The germline V and J ends were trimmed by 2 bases and 0 bases, with 14 bases remaining between them. CDR1 GTSNPN and CDR2 SVGIG come from the germline V gene (reference sequence). The CDR3 coding sequence is TGTGCCTGGAGTTCTCTTGGGACTTTCTCTGGAAACACCATATATTTT. It codes for CAWSSLGTFSGNTIYF.

V is TRBV7-2 and J is TRBJ2-7, with D possibly TRBD1 on 7 matching bases. The length of the CDR3 is 13 residues. CDR1 is SGHTA, CDR2 FQGNSA, per germline. V dropped 4 bases and J dropped 7 bases, with 14 bases sitting between them. The CDR3 DNA sequence: TGTGCCAGCAGCTCTACAGGGGAGGCGGAGCAGTACTTC. Protein: CASSSTGEAEQYF.

A few counts support this clone. The chain recombines TRBV6-1 with TRBJ1-6; 10 nucleotides match TRBD1. The CDR3 runs 17 residues. V was clipped by 2 bases and J by 6 bases; unmatched bases: 7. Looked up from germline, CDR1 is MNHNS and CDR2 is SASEGT. The CDR3 protein is CASSENRQGAGNSPLHF. As DNA, the CDR3 is TGTGCCAGCAGTGAAAATAGACAGGGGGCCGGTAATTCACCCCTCCACTTT.

The gene calls are TRBV6-6 and TRBJ1-2, with D hard to call. The germline V and J ends were trimmed by 4 bases and 8 bases, with 14 bases remaining between them. This CDR3 is 13 amino acids long. Per germline, CDR1 MNHNY and CDR2 SVGAGI (reference sequence). CDR3 residues: CASSSPASSGYTF. For the CDR3, the DNA is TGTGCCAGCAGTTCCCCGGCCTCGTCCGGCTACACCTTC.